One and the same sample provided the 28 T cell receptor beta chains below, sequenced in a study of cytotoxic CD8 clonotypes in ibrutinib-treated CLL. Some clones are missing from TCRdb's copy, which holds only in-frame ones; the method was immunoSEQ multiplex PCR. The sample includes approximately 150,000 clones, 70% to 90% of them seen just once. The specimen comprised PBMCs, sampled at disease progression, from a patient treated with ibrutinib. Every receptor here comes from a human donor with chronic lymphocytic leukemia.

The J gene is TRBJ2-5, the V gene TRBV7-2; no definite D call. The ends were cut back, 5 bases at V and 3 bases at J, with 7 bases in the middle. The CDR3 consists of 12 residues. CDR1 is SGHTA, CDR2 FQGNSA, per germline. In DNA form, the CDR3 reads TGTGCCAGCAGCCGTAGAGAAGAGACCCAGTACTTC. Translation gives CASSRREETQYF.

This sequence joins TRBV19 and TRBJ2-4; 7 bases are shared with TRBD1. With V trimmed by 6 bases and J by 8 bases, 7 bases remained unmatched. The CDR3 length is 13 residues. CDR1 and CDR2 (germline): LNHDA, SQIVND (reference sequence). CDR3 loop: CASRQDRVDIQYF. The CDR3 DNA reads as TGTGCCAGTAGACAAGACAGGGTCGACATTCAGTACTTC.

The chain has TRBV27 and TRBJ1-5, with 7 nucleotides matching TRBD1. CDR3 size: 16 residues. The ends lost 5 bases at V and 2 bases at J; junction bases unmatched: 9. Per germline, CDR1 MNHEY and CDR2 SMNVEV (reference sequence). The CDR3 DNA follows: TGTGCCAGCAGTCTAAACAGGGGTTCAGGCAATCAGCCCCAGCATTTT. It yields the protein CASSLNRGSGNQPQHF.

The chain recombines TRBV28 with TRBJ1-2; 11 bases are a match to TRBD1. Germline assignment: CDR1 MDHEN and CDR2 SYDVKM. The CDR3 covers 16 residues. The V segment lost 2 bases and the J segment 3 bases; nucleotides outside the gene matches: 5. In nucleotides, the CDR3 is TGTGCCAGCAGTTTACCCGGGACAGGGGGTGACTATGGCTACACCTTC. Translated: CASSLPGTGGDYGYTF.

The chain recombines TRBV7-9 with TRBJ2-7, with D perhaps matching TRBD2 (5 bases). The CDR3 is 14 residues long. The V end lost 7 bases, the J end lost 3 bases, and 16 bases lay between the germline ends. The germline gives CDR1 SEHNR, CDR2 FQNEAQ (reference sequence). CDR3 protein: CASTGSGPRYEQYF. CDR3 DNA sequence: TGTGCCAGCACGGGATCCGGGCCCCGCTACGAGCAGTACTTC.

The J gene is TRBJ2-5, the V gene TRBV7-9; 12 positions agree with TRBD1. The junction had 4 bases not matched to a gene; V was cut back by 7 bases and J by 4 bases. The CDR3 runs 14 residues. In germline, CDR1 is SEHNR, CDR2 FQNEAQ (reference sequence). CDR3 in DNA: TGTGCCAGCACCGGGACAGGGGGCCCAGAGACCCAGTACTTC. Its translation is CASTGTGGPETQYF.

The chain combines TRBV2 with TRBJ1-2, with D possibly TRBD1 on 5 matching bases. Germline V gene lookup returns CDR1 SNHLY and CDR2 FYNNEI. The V gene lost 0 bases and the J gene lost 8 bases, with 13 bases spanning the gap. The CDR3 totals 14 residues. CDR3 sequence reads: CASSEAQRGGGYTF. In nucleotides, the CDR3 is TGTGCCAGCAGTGAAGCTCAACGGGGCGGGGGCTACACCTTC. Full variable domain (remainder filled in from reference TRBV2 and TRBJ1-2): EPEVTQTPSHQVTQMGQEVILRCVPISNHLYFYWYRQILGQKVEFLVSFYNNEISEKSEIFDDQFSVERPDGSNFTLKIRSTKLEDSAMYFCASSEAQRGGGYTFGSGTRLTVV.

The chain joins TRBV21-1 to TRBJ2-6; TRBD1 is the table's D call and was not checked against the DNA. TRBV21-1 is a documented pseudogene. There are 18 residues in the CDR3. The chain's CDR3 is CASSKSGQGVGGANVLTF. In nucleotides, the CDR3 is TGTGCCAGCAGCAAATCGGGACAGGGTGTCGGTGGGGCCAACGTCCTGACTTTC.

The rearrangement joins TRBV5-1 to TRBJ2-2; D possibly corresponds to TRBD2 (6 bases). CDR3 length equals 14 residues. Per germline, CDR1 SGHRS and CDR2 YFSETQ. V lost 3 bases and J 3 bases, leaving 9 bases between the germline ends. CDR3 in amino acids: CASSSGLDTGELFF. For the CDR3, the DNA is TGCGCCAGCAGCTCGGGACTCGACACCGGGGAGCTGTTTTTT.

The CDR3 sequence is CASSRDRDQKHSYEQYF. CDR3 in DNA: TGTGCCAGCAGCAGAGACCGGGACCAAAAGCATTCCTACGAGCAGTACTTC. The chain is built from TRBV7-9 and TRBJ2-7, with D tentatively TRBD1 or TRBD2 (5 bases each). Trimming shortened V by 5 bases and J by 1 base, and 21 bases separated the two germline ends. The CDR3 totals 17 residues. Germline assignment: CDR1 SEHNR and CDR2 FQNEAQ (reference sequence).

The chain joins TRBV6-5 to TRBJ1-3; D is ambiguous. Trimming cost V 0 bases and J 1 base, with 7 bases left between them. This CDR3 has 15 amino acids. Germline V gene data show CDR1 as MNHEY and CDR2 as SVGAGI. The CDR3 DNA follows: TGTGCCAGCAGTTACTCTGGGTTTTCTGGAAACACCATATATTTT. It is translated as CASSYSGFSGNTIYF.

This clone was detected once. J is TRBJ2-5 and V is TRBV4-2; D is tentatively TRBD1 or TRBD2 (6 bases each). The germline V gene encodes CDR1 LGHNA and CDR2 YNFKEQ. V was trimmed by 4 bases and J by 4 bases, leaving 16 bases between them. The CDR3 extends over 15 amino acids. CDR3 DNA: TGTGCCAGCAGCCGTGAATGGGGGGCGGGAGAGACCCAGTACTTC. As protein: CASSREWGAGETQYF.

The rearrangement uses TRBV19 and TRBJ1-1; D remains ambiguous. Trimming removed 3 bases at V and 5 bases at J, with 7 bases between. CDR1 and CDR2 (germline): LNHDA, SQIVND (reference sequence). This CDR3 has 12 amino acids. The CDR3 sequence is CASSMELTEAFF. The CDR3, as DNA: TGTGCCAGTAGTATGGAGTTGACTGAAGCTTTCTTT.

The gene calls are TRBV5-5 and TRBJ2-5, with TRBD1 as a possible D gene (6 bases). Germline-derived CDR1 and CDR2 are SGHKS and YYEKEE (reference sequence). Deletions cut 0 bases from V and 8 bases from J, with 14 bases between. This CDR3 spans 14 amino acids. The CDR3 sequence is CASSLAQGWDTQYF. The CDR3 DNA sequence: TGTGCCAGCAGCTTGGCCCAGGGGTGGGACACCCAGTACTTC.

This chain links TRBV7-2 with TRBJ2-1, with 7 bases that match TRBD1. Germline V gene lookup returns CDR1 SGHTA and CDR2 FQGNSA. V shed 2 bases and J 5 bases; nucleotides not matched to a gene: 6. This CDR3 is built from 15 residues. The DNA of the CDR3 is TGTGCCAGCAGCTTACCCGGGACAGTTCACAATGAGCAGTTCTTC. Its translation is CASSLPGTVHNEQFF. Full variable domain (remainder filled in from reference TRBV7-2 and TRBJ2-1): GAGVSQSPSNKVTEKGKDVELRCDPISGHTALYWYRQSLGQGLEFLIYFQGNSAPDKSGLPSDRFSAERTGGSVSTLTIQRTQQEDSAVYLCASSLPGTVHNEQFFGPGTRLTVL.

The gene calls are TRBV5-4 and TRBJ2-2, with D perhaps matching TRBD1 (6 bases). V was shortened by 1 base and J by 6 bases, with 16 bases between the two germline ends. CDR3 length: 16 amino acids. In germline, CDR1 is SGHNT, CDR2 YYREEE (reference sequence). CDR3 protein: CASSLRAGVRSGELFF. CDR3 DNA sequence: TGTGCCAGCAGCTTGAGGGCAGGGGTCCGTTCCGGGGAGCTGTTTTTT.

The rearrangement links TRBV5-6 to TRBJ2-3; D is perhaps TRBD2 (6 bases). V was shortened by 4 bases and J by 4 bases, with 25 bases between the two germline ends. Germline assignment: CDR1 SGHDT and CDR2 YYEEEE. This CDR3 has 18 amino acids. This CDR3 is CASSLGLVPYLASDTQYF. In DNA form, the CDR3 reads TGTGCCAGCAGCCTGGGACTCGTGCCCTACTTGGCCTCAGATACGCAGTATTTT.

Only one count was recorded for this clone. CDR3 bases: TGCGCCAGCAGCATACAAGAGGGGGGGTGGACTGAAGCTTTCTTT. Translation: CASSIQEGGWTEAFF. This chain links TRBV4-3 with TRBJ1-1, with D possibly TRBD1 on 6 matching bases. The CDR3 extends over 15 amino acids. Germline assignment: CDR1 LGHNA and CDR2 YSLEER. V gave up 5 bases and J gave up 5 bases, with 18 bases separating them.

The J gene is TRBJ2-3, the V gene TRBV6-5, with TRBD2 matching over 7 bases. The germline CDR1 and CDR2 sequences are MNHEY and SVGAGI. CDR3 length: 14 amino acids. With 3 bases clipped from V and 5 bases from J, the junction kept 5 bases outside the gene matches. The CDR3 loop reads CASSYREAVDTQYF. The CDR3, as DNA: TGTGCCAGCAGTTATCGGGAGGCTGTAGATACGCAGTATTTT.

The chain uses TRBV6-6 and TRBJ2-1, with D possibly called TRBD1 or TRBD2 (5 bases each). The CDR3 has 15 residues. V was trimmed by 6 bases and J by 5 bases, leaving 17 bases between them. Germline V lookup: CDR1 MNHNY, CDR2 SVGAGI (reference sequence). CDR3: CASRGESSRDNEQFF. The CDR3 DNA sequence: TGTGCCAGCAGGGGGGAGTCGTCCCGGGACAATGAGCAGTTCTTC.

The chain uses TRBV7-9 and TRBJ2-7; no firm D call. CDR1 SEHNR and CDR2 FQNEAQ come from the germline V gene (reference sequence). The V end lost 0 bases, the J end lost 5 bases, and 8 bases lay between the germline ends. This CDR3 is built from 13 residues. CDR3 protein: CASSLAGADEQYF. The CDR3, as DNA: TGTGCCAGCAGCTTAGCCGGTGCAGACGAGCAGTACTTC.

In this sample, this clone turned up once. The J gene is TRBJ2-5, the V gene TRBV29-1; unclear D gene. V lost 4 bases, J lost 0 bases, and 9 bases lay in between. The CDR3 extends over 13 amino acids. Germline V gene lookup returns CDR1 SQVTM and CDR2 ANQGSEA. For the CDR3, the DNA is TGCAGCGTTGTGCATGACAACCAAGAGACCCAGTACTTC. Amino acid sequence: CSVVHDNQETQYF.

The CDR3 DNA is TGTGCCAGCACCCGAACGGCCCCTGGAAACACCATATATTTT. It translates to CASTRTAPGNTIYF. The rearrangement uses TRBV6-1 and TRBJ1-3, with D uncertain. The CDR3 contains 14 residues. CDR1 is MNHNS, CDR2 SASEGT, per germline. V was cut by 7 bases and J by 2 bases, with 12 bases left in between.

The chain recombines TRBV5-4 with TRBJ1-2; possible D gene TRBD1, 6 bases. This CDR3 spans 16 amino acids. Trimming left V 6 bases short and J 2 bases short, with 20 bases between. Germline CDR1 and CDR2: SGHNT and YYREEE (reference sequence). CDR3 nucleotides: TGTGCCAGCAACAACCTGGGGCAGGGGCAAAACTATGGCTACACCTTC. Its translation is CASNNLGQGQNYGYTF.

The rearrangement links TRBV7-9 to TRBJ2-1, with D perhaps TRBD2 (5 bases). This CDR3 spans 16 amino acids. The ends were cut back, 4 bases at V and 2 bases at J, with 15 bases in the middle. CDR1 and CDR2 (germline): SEHNR, FQNEAQ (reference sequence). The CDR3 region is CASSSNRGPPYNEQFF. CDR3 DNA sequence: TGTGCCAGCAGCTCTAATCGGGGTCCACCCTACAATGAGCAGTTCTTC.

This rearrangement joins TRBV5-1 to TRBJ2-3; 10 nucleotides align to TRBD1. Trimming took 2 bases from V and 3 from J; bases not matched to a gene: 9. This CDR3 region has 17 residues. CDR1 is SGHRS, CDR2 YFSETQ, per germline. The CDR3 nucleotides read TGCGCCAGCAGCTTCGACCGACAGGGGGCCGGGACAGATACGCAGTATTTT. It specifies CASSFDRQGAGTDTQYF. Based on the CDR3 plus reference TRBV5-1 and TRBJ2-3, the full variable domain is KAGVTQTPRYLIKTRGQQVTLSCSPISGHRSVSWYQQTPGQGLQFLFEYFSETQRNKGNFPGRFSGRQFSNSRSEMNVSTLELGDSALYLCASSFDRQGAGTDTQYFGPGTRLTVL.

The rearrangement joins TRBV19 to TRBJ1-3; 8 positions agree with TRBD1. This CDR3 comprises 14 residues. Germline V CDR1 and CDR2: LNHDA, SQIVND (reference sequence). The ends lost 10 bases at V and 1 base at J; junction bases unmatched: 6. The CDR3 bases are TGTGCCACCACAGGGGGGAGTTCTGGAAACACCATATATTTT. This translates into CATTGGSSGNTIYF.

In this sample, this clone turned up once. CDR3 sequence reads: CAWSKRESYEQYF. Here the CDR3 DNA reads TGTGCCTGGAGTAAGAGGGAATCGTACGAGCAGTACTTC. V is TRBV30 and J is TRBJ2-7; D is possibly TRBD2 (5 bases). Germline V lookup: CDR1 GTSNPN, CDR2 SVGIG (reference sequence). V gave up 2 bases and J gave up 4 bases, with 12 bases separating them. CDR3 size: 13 residues.